This TCR beta chain emerged from a study of T cells in localized non-small cell lung cancer. General observations from the study: A median approximately 60 of the top 100 tumor clones appeared in adjacent lung. Uninvolved adjacent lung, not tumor, had the highest T cell clonality. Elevated blood T cell density was associated with longer overall survival.

TCRdb's table, derived via immunoSEQ multiplex PCR, lists solely in-frame clones and lacks some. The table includes roughly 70,000 clones, 80% to 90% detected once. Only one count was recorded for this clone. As yet, its antigen is unknown. The CDR3 consists of 21 residues. The chain carries TRBV12-2 and TRBJ2-6; the D call TRBD1 from the table was never checked on the DNA. TRBV12-2 constitutes a pseudogene. The material was peripheral blood, obtained before any cancer treatment. The TCR sequence derives from an older male donor with stage III squamous cell lung carcinoma. CDR3 DNA: TGTGCAAGTCGCTGCGCGGGTGGACAGTGTTCATCCCTAGGTCAGGCCAACGTCCTGACTTTC. Translated, it gives CASRCAGGQCSSLGQANVLTF.